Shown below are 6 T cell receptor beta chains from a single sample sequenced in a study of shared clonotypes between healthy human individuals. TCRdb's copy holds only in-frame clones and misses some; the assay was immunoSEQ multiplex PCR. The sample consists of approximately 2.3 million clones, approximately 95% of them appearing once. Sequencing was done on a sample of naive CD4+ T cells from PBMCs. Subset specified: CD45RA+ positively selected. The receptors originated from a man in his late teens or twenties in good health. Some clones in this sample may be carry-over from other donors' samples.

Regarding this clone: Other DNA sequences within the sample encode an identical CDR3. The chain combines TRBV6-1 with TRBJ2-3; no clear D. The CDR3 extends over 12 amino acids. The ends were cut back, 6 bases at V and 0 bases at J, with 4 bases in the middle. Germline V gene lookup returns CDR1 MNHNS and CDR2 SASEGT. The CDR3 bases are TGTGCCAGCAGGGATAGCACAGATACGCAGTATTTT. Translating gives CASRDSTDTQYF.

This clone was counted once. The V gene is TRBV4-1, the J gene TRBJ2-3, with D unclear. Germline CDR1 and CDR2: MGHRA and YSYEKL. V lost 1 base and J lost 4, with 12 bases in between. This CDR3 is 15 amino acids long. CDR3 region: CASSQAATSADTQYF. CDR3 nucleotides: TGCGCCAGCAGCCAAGCTGCGACGTCGGCAGATACGCAGTATTTT.

The CDR3 DNA follows: TGCGCCAGCAGTCAATCTGCCATTTTCTACAATGAGCAGTTCTTC. Protein sequence: CASSQSAIFYNEQFF. The rearrangement joins TRBV23-1 to TRBJ2-1; D gene uncertain. TRBV23-1 is noted as an ORF with a role that remains uncertain. Trimming removed 0 bases at V and 3 bases at J, with 9 bases between. This CDR3 spans 15 amino acids.

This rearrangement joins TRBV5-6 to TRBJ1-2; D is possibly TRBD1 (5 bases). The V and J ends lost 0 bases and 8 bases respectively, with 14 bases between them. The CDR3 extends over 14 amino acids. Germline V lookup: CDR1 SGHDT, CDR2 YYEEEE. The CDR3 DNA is TGTGCCAGCAGCTTGGCGGGGCCTCCTATCGGCTACACCTTC. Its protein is CASSLAGPPIGYTF.

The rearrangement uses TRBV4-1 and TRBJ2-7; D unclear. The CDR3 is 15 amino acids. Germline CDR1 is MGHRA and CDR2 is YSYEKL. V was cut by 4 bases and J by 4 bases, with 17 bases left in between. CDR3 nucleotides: TGCGCCAGCAGCCCCCAAACGAGCGTTATGTACGAGCAGTACTTC. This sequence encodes CASSPQTSVMYEQYF.

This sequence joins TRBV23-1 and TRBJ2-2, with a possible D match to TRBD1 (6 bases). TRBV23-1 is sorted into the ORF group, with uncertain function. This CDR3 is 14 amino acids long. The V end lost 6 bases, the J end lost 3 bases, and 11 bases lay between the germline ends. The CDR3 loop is CASRRGHYTGELFF. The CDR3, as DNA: TGCGCCAGCAGAAGGGGACATTACACCGGGGAGCTGTTTTTT.